These T cell receptor beta chains were read from a single sample in a study of neurological immune-mediated disorders. TCRdb re-derived calls from the 5' RACE reads in MiXCR, one entry per CDR3 protein. The sample shows tens of thousands of distinct CDR3 sequences, roughly 15% of them seen only once. Sequenced sample: PBMCs. These receptors all stem from a woman aged 40 to 50 in good health. The CDR3 runs from the conserved cysteine through the conserved F or W. A D gene is named only where the DNA matches it firmly. Some rows have no size entry. The others give once, few or many, or a class for an expanded clone.

abundance	v_gene	j_gene	d_gene	CDR3aa	CDR3nt
many	TRBV6-5	TRBJ2-5	-	CASSYSGAGGQETQYF	TGTGCCAGCAGTTACTCCGGGGCTGGGGGCCAAGAGACCCAGTACTTC
many	TRBV12-3/TRBV12-4	TRBJ2-5	TRBD1	CASSPTGTVKETQYF	TGTGCCAGCAGTCCTACCGGGACAGTCAAAGAGACCCAGTACTTC
many	TRBV5-1	TRBJ2-2	TRBD1	CASRSYGTDNTGELFF	TGCGCCAGCAGGAGTTACGGGACAGATAACACCGGGGAGCTGTTTTTT
many	TRBV9	TRBJ2-3	TRBD2	CASSVEGGLAGVTQYF	TGTGCCAGCAGCGTAGAAGGGGGACTAGCGGGAGTTACGCAGTATTTT
many	TRBV9	TRBJ2-5	TRBD1	CASSVGGTGDLETQYF	TGTGCCAGCAGCGTAGGAGGGACAGGGGATCTGGAGACCCAGTACTTC
many	TRBV7-2	TRBJ1-1	-	CASSSPTWGTEAFF	TGTGCCAGCAGCTCTCCCACTTGGGGAACTGAAGCTTTCTTT
many	TRBV28	TRBJ1-2	-	CASSLKGNYGYTF	TGTGCCAGCAGTTTAAAAGGGAACTATGGCTACACCTTC
many	TRBV20-1	TRBJ2-2	TRBD2	CSARPSGGTNTGELFF	TGCAGTGCTAGACCCAGCGGGGGGACCAACACCGGGGAGCTGTTTTTT
many	TRBV5-1	TRBJ1-2	-	CASSLGPLNYGYTF	TGCGCCAGCAGCTTGGGACCGCTTAACTATGGCTACACCTTC
-	TRBV4-3	TRBJ2-7	-	CASSQDMGPREQYF	TGCGCCAGCAGCCAAGATATGGGCCCTCGGGAGCAGTACTTC
-	TRBV12-3/TRBV12-4	TRBJ2-1	-	CASSFRAGPNEQFF	TGTGCCAGCAGTTTTCGGGCAGGGCCCAATGAGCAGTTCTTC
many	TRBV20-1	TRBJ1-1	-	CSVLAGYPNTEAFF	TGCAGTGTACTCGCAGGATATCCTAACACTGAAGCTTTCTTT
many	TRBV12-3/TRBV12-4	TRBJ1-5	-	CASSLGFYQPQHF	TGTGCCAGCAGCCTGGGATTTTACCAGCCCCAGCATTTT
-	TRBV7-9	TRBJ2-3	TRBD2	CASSLLAASTDTQYF	TGTGCCAGCAGCTTACTAGCGGCTAGCACAGATACGCAGTATTTT
-	TRBV9	TRBJ1-3	TRBD1	CASSRQTGGDTIFF	TGTGCCAGCAGCAGACAAACAGGGGGGGACACCATATTTTTT
many	TRBV5-1	TRBJ1-2	-	CASSLADLNYGYTF	TGCGCCAGCAGCTTGGCCGACTTGAACTATGGCTACACCTTC
many	TRBV7-2	TRBJ2-3	TRBD2	CASSLGERGGGTDTQYF	TGTGCCAGCAGCTTAGGCGAGCGGGGGGGCGGCACAGATACGCAGTATTTT